A selection of T cell receptor beta chains follows, all from one sample in a study of blood T cell repertoires in COVID-19. This table comes from immunoSEQ multiplex PCR, and its TCRdb copy is limited to in-frame clones, with some not included. The repertoire consists of over 90,000 clones, with roughly 84% occurring once and the leading ten covering roughly 6.2%. Sequenced input: peripheral blood. The receptors shown here come from a human donor in a cohort sampled during active COVID-19. The CDR3 runs from the conserved cysteine through the conserved F or W. Fields, in order: J gene, V gene, clone size, D gene, CDR3 protein, CDR3 DNA. A D gene is named only where the DNA matches it firmly. Size is stated for part of the rows, as once, few or many counts, or as a class when the clone is expanded.

>TRBJ2-4|TRBV28|.|.
CASSLGPGINIQYF
TGTGCCAGCAGTTTGGGCCCAGGGATAAACATTCAGTACTTC
>TRBJ1-5|TRBV24-1|.|TRBD1
CATSDSTGIRDQPQHF
TGTGCCACCAGTGACTCGACAGGGATCAGGGATCAGCCCCAGCATTTT
>TRBJ1-5|TRBV21-1|.|.
CASSKVPRGRDQPQHF
TGTGCCAGCAGCAAAGTCCCCAGGGGTCGGGATCAGCCCCAGCATTTT
>TRBJ2-7|TRBV4-1|.|TRBD2
CASSYMWSSGNYEQYF
TGCGCCAGCAGCTACATGTGGAGTAGCGGGAACTACGAGCAGTACTTC
>TRBJ2-1|TRBV7-8|.|TRBD2
CASSFSGRLDEQFF
TGTGCCAGCAGCTTTAGCGGGAGGCTCGATGAGCAGTTCTTC
>TRBJ2-7|TRBV28|.|.
CASSYRQAYEQYF
TGTGCCAGCAGTTACCGACAGGCCTACGAGCAGTACTTC
>TRBJ2-5|TRBV2|.|.
CASSELSQETQYF
TGTGCCAGCAGTGAACTATCCCAAGAGACCCAGTACTTC
>TRBJ2-7|TRBV3-1/TRBV3-2|few|TRBD2
CASSQVQVLGLAANYEQYF
TGTGCCAGCAGCCAAGTCCAAGTCCTCGGACTAGCAGCGAACTACGAGCAGTACTTC
>TRBJ2-1|TRBV4-1|.|TRBD1
CASSQERQGFPEQFF
TGCGCCAGCAGCCAAGAACGACAGGGGTTTCCTGAGCAGTTCTTC
>TRBJ1-6|TRBV5-8|.|.
CASSLGQGNSPLHF
TGTGCCAGCAGCTTGGGTCAGGGGAATTCACCCCTCCACTTT